These T cell receptor beta chains were read from a single sample in a study of cytomegalovirus exposure and HLA in healthy donors. Only in-frame clones appear in the TCRdb table, and some are missing; sequencing was by immunoSEQ multiplex PCR. This repertoire shows about 190,000 clones, around 83% found once; its top ten account for roughly 1.5%. Sequenced input: PBMCs. The receptors here all came from a man between 50 and 59 years old in good health and CMV-seronegative. Both conserved end residues are part of each CDR3. D genes are given only for firm matches. Expanded clones get a size class; other rows say once, few or many, or leave the size out.

d_gene,abundance,j_gene,v_gene,CDR3aa,CDR3nt
.,.,TRBJ1-1,TRBV5-1,CASSEPQVTEAFF,TGCGCCAGCAGCGAACCACAGGTCACTGAAGCTTTCTTT
.,.,TRBJ2-3,TRBV7-3,CASSLSPTRDTQYF,TGTGCCAGCAGCTTGAGCCCGACACGGGATACGCAGTATTTT
.,.,TRBJ2-7,TRBV28,CASSLPGSSRTEQYF,TGTGCCAGCAGTTTACCGGGGTCCTCTCGAACTGAGCAGTACTTC
TRBD1,.,TRBJ1-4,TRBV7-9,CASSLRTGGNEKLFF,TGTGCCAGCAGCCTCAGGACAGGGGGCAATGAAAAACTGTTTTTT
TRBD2,few,TRBJ2-7,TRBV28,CASSLAGGAYEQYF,TGTGCCAGCAGTTTAGCGGGAGGGGCTTACGAGCAGTACTTC
TRBD1,few,TRBJ1-1,TRBV6-1,CASRTTGVRNTEAFF,TGTGCCAGCAGGACGACAGGGGTACGGAACACTGAAGCTTTCTTT
TRBD1,.,TRBJ2-7,TRBV18,CASSPRDRGGGEQYF,TGTGCCAGCTCACCCCGGGACAGGGGAGGTGGCGAGCAGTACTTC
TRBD1,.,TRBJ1-1,TRBV18,CASSVTGESTEAFF,TGTGCCAGCTCAGTAACAGGGGAGAGCACTGAAGCTTTCTTT
.,.,TRBJ2-4,TRBV10-2,CASSGQGDIQYF,TGCGCCAGCAGTGGTCAAGGAGACATTCAGTACTTC
.,.,TRBJ1-1,TRBV5-1,CASSLGVTGGNTEAFF,TGCGCCAGCAGCTTGGGGGTGACAGGCGGCAACACTGAAGCTTTCTTT
TRBD2,.,TRBJ2-2,TRBV5-4,CASSPWGGKKAGELFF,TGTGCCAGCAGCCCCTGGGGGGGAAAGAAGGCCGGGGAGCTGTTTTTT
TRBD1,.,TRBJ1-4,TRBV4-2,CASSPAGQGSLPNEKLFF,TGTGCCAGCAGCCCCGCGGGACAGGGGAGCCTACCTAATGAAAAACTGTTTTTT
TRBD1,.,TRBJ1-6,TRBV4-2,CASSQAGQGNSPLHF,TGTGCCAGCAGCCAAGCGGGACAGGGGAATTCACCCCTCCACTTT
.,.,TRBJ2-7,TRBV5-1,CASSSDMTEQYF,TGCGCCAGCAGCTCGGACATGACCGAGCAGTACTTC
TRBD1,.,TRBJ2-5,TRBV11-2,CASSFDRGQETQYF,TGTGCCAGCAGTTTCGACAGGGGCCAAGAGACCCAGTACTTC
TRBD1,once,TRBJ1-2,TRBV11-1,CASSFSRGYGYTF,TGTGCCAGCAGCTTCTCCAGGGGGTATGGCTACACCTTC
.,.,TRBJ1-2,TRBV29-1,CSVVTRGPVDGYTF,TGCAGCGTCGTAACCAGGGGACCTGTCGATGGCTACACCTTC
TRBD2,.,TRBJ2-7,TRBV18,CASSPNEAGGFIDEQYF,TGTGCCAGCTCACCAAATGAAGCGGGAGGGTTTATCGACGAGCAGTACTTC
TRBD2,.,TRBJ2-7,TRBV7-7,CASSSAGWQGSSYEQYF,TGTGCTAGCAGCTCAGCGGGATGGCAGGGTTCGTCCTACGAGCAGTACTTC
TRBD1,.,TRBJ1-5,TRBV18,CASSPTGGVLQPQHF,TGTGCCAGCTCACCAACAGGGGGCGTTCTGCAGCCCCAGCATTTT
TRBD1,.,TRBJ2-3,TRBV2,CARTPGQSSTTDTQYF,TGTGCCCGCACCCCGGGACAGTCCTCGACCACAGATACGCAGTATTTT
TRBD1,.,TRBJ1-2,TRBV5-1,CASTELGQNYGYTF,TGCGCCAGCACCGAGCTGGGACAGAACTATGGCTACACCTTC
TRBD1,.,TRBJ2-6,TRBV19,CASTKGGVLGNVLTF,TGTGCCAGTACCAAAGGGGGCGTCTTGGGCAACGTCCTGACTTTC
.,few,TRBJ1-1,TRBV30,CAWIRVNTEAFF,TGTGCCTGGATCAGGGTGAACACTGAAGCTTTCTTT
TRBD2,.,TRBJ2-3,TRBV7-9,CSSSRTSGSADTQYF,TGTTCCAGCTCCCGGACTAGCGGGAGCGCAGATACGCAGTATTTT
TRBD1,.,TRBJ1-4,TRBV6-5,CASSPFGTGVEKLFF,TGTGCCAGCAGTCCCTTCGGGACAGGGGTAGAAAAACTGTTTTTT
.,.,TRBJ2-1,TRBV11-3,CASSFSAGKYNEQFF,TGTGCCAGCAGCTTTTCGGCGGGAAAATACAATGAGCAGTTCTTC
TRBD1,.,TRBJ1-2,TRBV19,CASSEWTDRVSSHGYTF,TGTGCCAGTAGTGAGTGGACGGACAGGGTTTCTTCTCATGGCTACACCTTC
.,.,TRBJ2-7,TRBV7-2,CASSLGGRDEQYF,TGTGCCAGCAGCTTAGGTGGCCGGGACGAGCAGTACTTC
.,few,TRBJ2-1,TRBV6-1,CASSEGSSANNEQFF,TGTGCCAGCAGTGAAGGTAGTAGCGCCAACAATGAGCAGTTCTTC
.,.,TRBJ2-4,TRBV20-1,CSAARIDIQYF,TGCAGTGCGGCCAGGATAGACATTCAGTACTTC
.,.,TRBJ2-2,TRBV5-6,CASSLSWSRGGELFF,TGTGCCAGCAGCTTGTCGTGGAGTAGGGGCGGGGAGCTGTTTTTT
.,.,TRBJ2-7,TRBV5-4,CASSLVAGSSYEQYF,TGTGCCAGCAGCTTGGTCGCGGGTAGCTCCTACGAGCAGTACTTC
TRBD2,.,TRBJ2-3,TRBV7-9,CASSVGTSGNTDTQYF,TGTGCCAGCAGCGTCGGGACTAGCGGTAATACAGATACGCAGTATTTT
TRBD2,.,TRBJ2-1,TRBV5-6,CASSLDRTSVNNEQFF,TGTGCCAGCAGCTTGGATCGGACTAGCGTAAACAATGAGCAGTTCTTC
TRBD1,.,TRBJ2-1,TRBV6-1,CASRKTGYDEQFF,TGTGCCAGCAGGAAGACAGGGTACGATGAGCAGTTCTTC
.,.,TRBJ1-4,TRBV7-8,CASSLAGRGEKLFF,TGTGCCAGCAGCTTAGCAGGGCGGGGTGAAAAACTGTTTTTT
.,.,TRBJ2-2,TRBV7-9,CASSPGGAGELFF,TGTGCCAGCAGCCCGGGGGGCGCCGGGGAGCTGTTTTTT
TRBD2,.,TRBJ2-7,TRBV19,CASSIGEGGPYEQYF,TGTGCCAGTAGTATAGGGGAGGGAGGTCCCTACGAGCAGTACTTC
TRBD1,.,TRBJ2-7,TRBV4-3,CASSQASTGAYEQYF,TGCGCCAGCAGCCAAGCTTCTACAGGGGCCTACGAGCAGTACTTC
.,.,TRBJ2-6,TRBV19,CASRKPGTGANVLTF,TGTGCCAGTAGAAAACCAGGGACTGGGGCCAACGTCCTGACTTTC
.,.,TRBJ2-3,TRBV7-9,CASSSLGSTDTQYF,TGTGCCAGCAGCTCCCTTGGGAGTACAGATACGCAGTATTTT
.,.,TRBJ1-2,TRBV29-1,CSVGVNYGYTF,TGCAGCGTGGGAGTAAACTATGGCTACACCTTC
TRBD1,.,TRBJ1-4,TRBV19,CASRDYRGPTNEKLFF,TGTGCCAGTAGGGACTACAGGGGCCCAACTAATGAAAAACTGTTTTTT
.,.,TRBJ2-6,TRBV7-3,CASSPPNSGANVLTF,TGTGCCAGCAGCCCTCCTAACTCTGGGGCCAACGTCCTGACTTTC